These 18 T cell receptor beta chains share one sample of origin, sequenced in a study of OX40 agonist ivuxolimab in advanced cancers. The method behind the library was the immunoSEQ multiplex PCR assay. TCRdb carries this immuneACCESS record with in-frame sequences only. Its versions omit some clonotypes, under half of them owing to an unresolved V gene in the studies checked, with the rest unexplained. In all, the sample holds about 70,000 clones, and about 81% of those were seen once. Clones ranked in the top ten supply over 4% of the sample. The starting material was CD4+ or CD8+ T cells sorted from blood, obtained in a trial of the OX40 agonist ivuxolimab. These receptors were collected from an adult with an advanced solid tumor such as melanoma, head and neck, liver or kidney cancer.

The chain carries TRBV4-1 and TRBJ1-1; the D gene is possibly TRBD1 (5 bases). V was trimmed by 3 bases and J by 6 bases, leaving 14 bases between them. CDR3 length: 14 amino acids. Germline-derived CDR1 and CDR2 are MGHRA and YSYEKL. CDR3 sequence: CASSQGTVVPEAFF. CDR3 coding DNA: TGCGCCAGCAGCCAGGGGACGGTGGTCCCTGAAGCTTTCTTT.

The genes are TRBV6-1 and TRBJ2-2, with TRBD1 matching over 10 bases. J was trimmed by 7 bases and V by 6 bases; bases with no gene match: 8. Germline V gene data show CDR1 as MNHNS and CDR2 as SASEGT. The CDR3 length is 15 residues. In DNA, the CDR3 is TGTGCCAGCAGCTCCGGGACAGGGGACATCGGGGAGCTGTTTTTT. Its translation is CASSSGTGDIGELFF.

V usage is TRBV4-3 and J usage is TRBJ2-7; TRBD2 matches at 11 bases. The trim removed 0 bases at V and 6 bases at J, leaving 7 bases unmatched. The CDR3 contains 16 residues. The germline V gene has CDR1 LGHNA and CDR2 YSLEER. CDR3 nucleotide sequence: TGCGCCAGCAGCCAAGATCTAACTAGCGGGAGTCGCGAGCAGTACTTC. Translated, it gives CASSQDLTSGSREQYF.

The chain uses TRBV14 and TRBJ2-1, with 7 nucleotides matching TRBD2. Per the germline V gene, CDR1 is SGHDN and CDR2 is FVKESK. This CDR3 is 16 amino acids long. The V and J ends lost 1 base and 3 bases, in that order; junction bases with no gene match: 6. The CDR3 nucleotides are TGTGCCAGCAGCCAAGGGTGGGCTAGCGGCTACAATGAGCAGTTCTTC. This gives the protein CASSQGWASGYNEQFF.

The CDR3 loop reads CASSFGTAEAFF. The CDR3 DNA reads TGTGCCAGCAGTTTCGGGACAGCTGAAGCTTTCTTT. The chain couples TRBV6-1 to TRBJ1-1; the match to TRBD1 covers 7 bases. Per germline, CDR1 MNHNS and CDR2 SASEGT. V was pared by 5 bases and J by 6 bases, with 3 bases of the junction left unmatched. The CDR3 has 12 residues.

This clone has just one count. The chain couples TRBV11-2 to TRBJ1-5; 7 bases fit TRBD1. CDR1 is SGHAT and CDR2 is FQNNGV in the germline V gene. This CDR3 spans 15 amino acids. The V and J ends lost 5 bases and 5 bases, in that order; junction bases with no gene match: 9. Here the CDR3 DNA reads TGTGCCAGCAGCCCAACCTCAGGGGGGGATCAGCCCCAGCATTTT. Amino acids: CASSPTSGGDQPQHF.

V is TRBV6-5 and J is TRBJ2-1, with 13 nucleotides matching TRBD2. V shed 7 bases, J shed 7 bases, and the junction held 7 bases outside the gene matches. CDR3 length equals 15 residues. The V gene's germline CDR1 is MNHEY and CDR2 SVGAGI. CDR3 protein: CASIKTSGGANEQFF. The CDR3 bases are TGTGCCAGCATTAAAACTAGCGGGGGGGCTAATGAGCAGTTCTTC.

The CDR3 here is CAISHREMLEAFF. CDR3 DNA: TGTGCCATCAGTCACAGGGAGATGCTTGAAGCTTTCTTT. This chain links TRBV10-3 with TRBJ1-1; tentatively, D is TRBD1 (6 bases). CDR1 and CDR2 from the germline V gene are ENHRY and SYGVKD. V was trimmed by 5 bases and J by 7 bases, leaving 14 bases between them. The CDR3 has 13 amino acids.

The rearrangement joins TRBV7-6 to TRBJ2-1, with 11 bases fitting TRBD2. CDR1 is SGHVS, CDR2 FNYEAQ, per germline. The CDR3 spans 19 residues. V lost 5 bases and J lost 0; bases outside the gene matches: 12. CDR3 in amino acids: CASSPRASGGPSSYNEQFF. DNA of the CDR3: TGTGCCAGCAGCCCGCGGGCTAGCGGGGGGCCGAGCTCCTACAATGAGCAGTTCTTC.

The rearrangement links TRBV11-3 to TRBJ1-1; the D is unclear. This CDR3 is 13 amino acids long. From germline, CDR1 is SGHNT and CDR2 YENEEA. V was shortened by 4 bases and J by 6 bases, with 12 bases between the two germline ends. CDR3 sequence (DNA): TGTGCCAGCAGCTCCCTCCGACATTCTGAAGCTTTCTTT. The encoded protein is CASSSLRHSEAFF.

The CDR3 here is CASSLIARDTEAFF. In nucleotides, the CDR3 is TGTGCCAGCAGCTTAATCGCGAGGGACACTGAAGCTTTCTTT. The genes are TRBV7-3 and TRBJ1-1, with unresolved D. Germline V lookup: CDR1 SGHTA, CDR2 FQGTGA. Trimming stripped 1 base from V and 3 bases from J, with 9 bases between. The CDR3 has 14 amino acids.

V gene TRBV7-8 combines with J gene TRBJ2-6, with a tentative D call TRBD2 (6 bases). This CDR3 region has 18 residues. V gave up 2 bases and J gave up 4 bases, with 18 bases separating them. Germline-derived CDR1 and CDR2 are SGHVS and FQNEAQ. This chain's CDR3 is CASSLRGLDFSGANVLTF. CDR3 in DNA: TGTGCCAGCAGCTTAAGGGGACTGGATTTTTCCGGGGCCAACGTCCTGACTTTC.

The chain joins TRBV6-1 to TRBJ2-1; D might be TRBD1 or TRBD2, each matching 6 bases. The CDR3 has 14 amino acids. CDR1 is MNHNS, CDR2 SASEGT, per germline. V lost 7 bases and J 5 bases, leaving 15 bases between the germline ends. CDR3 in DNA: TGTGCCAGCAACCCACAGGGACTGAACAATGAGCAGTTCTTC. Its protein is CASNPQGLNNEQFF.

The chain combines TRBV4-2 with TRBJ1-3; D is possibly TRBD1 (6 bases). The V end was cut by 4 bases, the J end by 0 bases, with 10 bases between. Germline assignment: CDR1 LGHNA and CDR2 YNFKEQ. This CDR3 has 15 amino acids. The CDR3 nucleotides read TGTGCCAGCAGCCGCGGACAGAACTCTGGAAACACCATATATTTT. Translated, it gives CASSRGQNSGNTIYF.

The rearrangement links TRBV21-1 to TRBJ1-2; whether TRBD1, the table's D call, matches the DNA was not checked. TRBV21-1 is deemed a pseudogene. This CDR3 has 12 residues. The CDR3 nucleotides read TGTGCCAGTCGCGTCGTTCAGGGCGGCTACACCTTC. Its translation is CASRVVQGGYTF.

The chain employs TRBV7-9 and TRBJ1-4; D ambiguous. CDR1 SEHNR and CDR2 FQNEAQ come from the germline V gene (reference sequence). The CDR3 loop spans 14 amino acids. V lost 0 bases and J 5 bases, leaving 7 bases between the germline ends. CDR3 nucleotides: TGTGCCAGCAGCTTAGCGCCGGGCAATGAAAAACTGTTTTTT. Its protein product is CASSLAPGNEKLFF.

This chain joins TRBV6-1 and TRBJ2-7; TRBD2 might be the D (6 bases). The CDR3 is made up of 15 amino acids. Germline V gene data show CDR1 as MNHNS and CDR2 as SASEGT. V was pared by 6 bases and J by 3 bases, with 18 bases between. The CDR3 loop reads CASRREREANYEQYF. DNA of the CDR3: TGTGCCAGCAGACGGGAGAGAGAGGCTAACTACGAGCAGTACTTC.

V usage is TRBV19 and J usage is TRBJ1-1, with D possibly being TRBD1 (5 bases). The V and J ends lost 4 bases and 1 base respectively, with 16 bases between them. Looked up from germline, CDR1 is LNHDA and CDR2 is SQIVND (reference sequence). The CDR3 covers 16 residues. The CDR3 DNA is TGTGCCAGTAGTACGTCCGCCGGGGGGAGGAACACTGAAGCTTTCTTT. Amino acid sequence: CASSTSAGGRNTEAFF. Based on the CDR3 plus reference TRBV19 and TRBJ1-1, the full variable domain is DGGITQSPKYLFRKEGQNVTLSCEQNLNHDAMYWYRQDPGQGLRLIYYSQIVNDFQKGDIAEGYSVSREKKESFPLTVTSAQKNPTAFYLCASSTSAGGRNTEAFFGQGTRLTVV.